This TCR beta chain originates from a study of blood T cell repertoires in COVID-19. Study context: Acute and convalescent COVID-19 specimens originated in the United States, Italy and Spain.

Patients of the Seattle cohort, enrolled during active infection, were followed longitudinally. Germline lookup yields CDR1 SGHAT and CDR2 FQNNGV. This CDR3 contains 14 residues. V was clipped by 4 bases and J by 3 bases; unmatched bases: 4. How the authors handled the data: For nucleated cells, counts were estimated from reference gene primer amplification. The assay was immunoSEQ multiplex PCR, and TCRdb's table has in-frame clones only and misses some. V, J and clone size reflect that table, while D and trimming were determined from the DNA. Of a few hundred thousand clones listed, about 85% are singletons.

V gene TRBV11-2 combines with J gene TRBJ2-7; 9 bases align to TRBD2. The sequence was obtained from a human donor with COVID-19, enrolled during active disease. The donor label of this sample is uncertain. Source material: peripheral blood. The CDR3 spells CASSSLAGGYEQYF. CDR3 bases: TGTGCCAGCAGCTCACTAGCGGGTGGCTACGAGCAGTACTTC.